The clone carrying this T cell receptor beta chain came up a few times. This CDR3 is built from 15 residues. CDR1 is DFQATT and CDR2 is SNEGSKA in the germline V gene (reference sequence). Between the trimmed V and J ends, which lost 1 base and 2 bases, there was a span of 12 bases. The sample is drawn from a study of response to subunit inactivated influenza vaccine. TCRdb ran MiXCR on the RT-PCR reads and lists one entry per CDR3 protein. The table lists 450,000 to 500,000 distinct CDR3 sequences, roughly 11% of them singletons. The J gene is TRBJ1-5, the V gene TRBV20-1, with D maybe TRBD1 (5 bases). Specimen: PBMCs from blood, collected more than 35 days after vaccination. This receptor was obtained from a man aged 45-65 years who received an inactivated influenza vaccine. CDR3 DNA sequence: TGCAGTGCTAGAGGACAGCTGGTTGGCAATCAGCCCCAGCATTTT. It translates to CSARGQLVGNQPQHF.